These T cell receptor beta chains were read from a single sample in a study of blood T cell repertoires in COVID-19. Assay: immunoSEQ multiplex PCR; the TCRdb copy retains only in-frame clones and omits some. The table has 300,000 to 350,000 clones, 85% to 90% seen once. Source material: peripheral blood. The receptors were gathered from a woman in her seventies with COVID-19, enrolled during active disease. The CDR3 runs from the conserved cysteine through the conserved F or W. A D gene is named only where the DNA matches it firmly. Some rows have no size entry. The others give once, few or many, or a class for an expanded clone.

TRBD1,14,NA,TRBJ1-1,TRBV7-8,CASSLDRGDTEAFF,TGTGCCAGCAGCTTGGACAGGGGGGACACTGAAGCTTTCTTT
NA,16,NA,TRBJ2-4,TRBV6-5,CASSYGGGLAKNIQYF,TGTGCCAGCAGTTACGGCGGCGGACTAGCCAAAAACATTCAGTACTTC
NA,14,NA,TRBJ1-1,TRBV18,CASSSTDRNTEAFF,TGTGCCAGCTCATCCACAGACAGGAACACTGAAGCTTTCTTT
TRBD1,17,NA,TRBJ1-5,TRBV5-4,CASSFGTGNDGNQPQHF,TGTGCCAGCAGCTTTGGGACAGGGAACGATGGCAATCAGCCCCAGCATTTT
NA,13,NA,TRBJ1-2,TRBV27,CASRVDSNYGYTF,TGTGCCAGCAGAGTCGACAGTAACTATGGCTACACCTTC
NA,14,NA,TRBJ2-1,TRBV7-2,CASSLTFTYNEQFF,TGTGCCAGCAGCTTGACTTTTACCTACAATGAGCAGTTCTTC
TRBD1,11,NA,TRBJ1-1,TRBV24-1,CATGTGGEAFF,TGTGCCACCGGGACAGGAGGTGAAGCTTTCTTT
NA,12,NA,TRBJ2-7,TRBV2,CASSPGRFEQYF,TGTGCCAGCTCCCCAGGGCGTTTCGAGCAGTACTTC
TRBD1,15,NA,TRBJ1-2,TRBV19,CASSSQDREHYGYTF,TGTGCCAGTAGTTCCCAGGACAGGGAGCACTATGGCTACACCTTC
NA,14,NA,TRBJ1-6,TRBV7-3,CASSASGGNSPLHF,TGTGCCAGCAGCGCATCGGGGGGTAATTCACCCCTCCACTTT
TRBD1,17,NA,TRBJ1-3,TRBV7-6,CASSLDPGGDSGNTIYF,TGTGCCAGCAGCTTAGATCCAGGGGGAGACTCTGGAAACACCATATATTTT
TRBD2,18,NA,TRBJ2-2,TRBV7-3,CASSLISGGPTNTGELFF,TGTGCCAGCAGCTTAATTAGCGGGGGGCCAACGAACACCGGGGAGCTGTTTTTT
TRBD1,14,NA,TRBJ1-1,TRBV27,CASSLLGQGYGAFF,TGTGCCAGCAGTTTACTAGGACAGGGGTACGGAGCTTTCTTT
NA,13,NA,TRBJ1-2,TRBV5-1,CASSLGQNRDYTF,TGCGCCAGCAGCTTAGGACAGAACCGAGACTACACCTTC
NA,13,NA,TRBJ1-6,TRBV6-4,CASSDSRGSPLHF,TGTGCCAGCAGTGACTCGAGAGGATCACCCCTCCACTTT
TRBD1,14,NA,TRBJ1-1,TRBV6-5,CASSLLQGSTEAFF,TGTGCCAGCAGTTTGCTACAGGGGAGCACTGAAGCTTTCTTT
TRBD2,15,NA,TRBJ2-7,TRBV3-1/TRBV3-2,CASSQGRLAAYEQYF,TGTGCCAGCAGCCAGGGTAGACTAGCCGCCTACGAGCAGTACTTC
TRBD2,19,NA,TRBJ2-2,TRBV18,CASSSYGLAGGLDTGELFF,TGTGCCAGCTCATCCTACGGACTAGCGGGGGGGCTGGACACCGGGGAGCTGTTTTTT
TRBD1,19,NA,TRBJ1-6,TRBV7-2,CASSSPQGQGMYYNSPLHF,TGTGCCAGCAGCTCCCCCCAGGGACAGGGGATGTACTATAATTCACCCCTCCACTTT
NA,16,NA,TRBJ1-2,TRBV27,CASSPVEGGGGYGYTF,TGTGCCAGCAGTCCGGTAGAGGGGGGCGGGGGCTATGGCTACACCTTC
NA,15,NA,TRBJ1-6,TRBV6-6,CASSYSEVRNSPLHF,TGTGCCAGCAGTTACTCGGAGGTGCGGAATTCACCCCTCCACTTT
NA,14,NA,TRBJ1-2,TRBV19,CASSNSAGVRGYTF,TGTGCCAGTAGCAACTCCGCAGGGGTAAGAGGCTACACCTTC
NA,18,NA,TRBJ2-3,TRBV2,CASSERAWTFSSTDTQYF,TGTGCCAGCAGTGAAAGGGCCTGGACATTCTCTAGCACAGATACGCAGTATTTT
TRBD1,13,NA,TRBJ1-2,TRBV13,CASSLGQGARGTF,TGTGCCAGCAGCTTAGGGCAGGGGGCCCGCGGCACCTTC
TRBD2,15,NA,TRBJ2-3,TRBV19,CASSIISGGTDTQYF,TGTGCCAGTAGTATTATTAGCGGGGGCACAGATACGCAGTATTTT
NA,16,NA,TRBJ2-7,TRBV4-3,CASSRGKTERPYEQYF,TGCGCCAGCAGCCGCGGAAAGACAGAGAGACCCTACGAGCAGTACTTC
NA,15,NA,TRBJ1-1,TRBV10-3,CAIMGREGTNTEAFF,TGTGCCATCATGGGGAGAGAGGGGACTAACACTGAAGCTTTCTTT
TRBD1,17,NA,TRBJ1-2,TRBV19,CASSISIGDRGPVGYTF,TGTGCCAGTAGTATCAGTATCGGGGACAGGGGGCCAGTAGGCTACACCTTC
TRBD1,14,NA,TRBJ2-7,TRBV9,CASSVGGQGREQYF,TGTGCCAGCAGCGTAGGAGGACAGGGTCGAGAGCAGTACTTC
NA,15,NA,TRBJ2-2,TRBV19,CASSITVKLTGELFF,TGTGCCAGTAGTATCACTGTGAAACTAACCGGGGAGCTGTTTTTT
NA,14,NA,TRBJ2-2,TRBV5-1,CASSPRTEVRELFF,TGCGCCAGCAGCCCCCGGACGGAGGTCAGGGAGCTGTTTTTT
NA,14,NA,TRBJ1-1,TRBV5-4,CASSPRGGNTEAFF,TGTGCCAGCAGCCCGAGGGGGGGGAACACTGAAGCTTTCTTT
NA,17,few,TRBJ1-1,TRBV6-6,CASSRRYVAGGSTEAFF,TGTGCCAGCAGTCGTCGATATGTGGCGGGAGGGAGCACTGAAGCTTTCTTT
TRBD2,17,NA,TRBJ2-7,TRBV7-2,CASSLLPKRGPPYEQYF,TGTGCCAGCAGCTTGTTACCTAAGCGGGGGCCTCCCTACGAGCAGTACTTC